The rows below give T cell receptor beta chains drawn from one sample of a study of T cell repertoires in cytomegalovirus infection. TCRdb processed the reads anew with MiXCR; each CDR3 protein has one entry. The sample has about 180,000 distinct CDR3 sequences; around 15% are singletons. The sample comprised PBMCs. These receptors came from a human donor in good health (CMV status not recorded). Some clones in this sample may be carry-over from other donors' samples. CDR3s include the opening cysteine and the closing phenylalanine or tryptophan. A D gene is named only where the DNA matches it firmly. Some rows mark clone size as missing; the rest say once, few, many or name a class of expanded clone.

TRBJ2-1,many,TRBV2,-,TGTGCCAGCAGCCTCGGTGACAATGAGCAGTTCTTC,CASSLGDNEQFF
TRBJ2-3,-,TRBV29-1,TRBD2,TGCAGCGTGACTAGCGGATACACAGATACGCAGTATTTT,CSVTSGYTDTQYF
TRBJ2-1,few,TRBV28,-,TGTGCCAGCAGTTTATCGGGCCGGGGGAATGAGCAGTTCTTC,CASSLSGRGNEQFF
TRBJ2-2,many,TRBV6-6,-,TGTGCCAACGCGGACTGGAGGAGCGGGGAGCTGTTTTTT,CANADWRSGELFF
TRBJ1-3,few,TRBV5-5,-,TGTGCCAGCAGCTTCGCCCTTTTCGACAGGAGAAACACCATATATTTT,CASSFALFDRRNTIYF
TRBJ2-5,many,TRBV10-3,TRBD1,TGTGCCATCAGCCGGGACAGGGGGCTGGAGACCCAGTACTTC,CAISRDRGLETQYF
TRBJ2-2,many,TRBV20-1,TRBD2,TGCAGTGCTTACCCCGGACTAGCGGGAAACACCGGGGAGCTGTTTTTT,CSAYPGLAGNTGELFF
TRBJ2-1,many,TRBV7-2,-,TGTGCCAGCAGCTTACCGGGAGAGTACAATGAGCAGTTCTTC,CASSLPGEYNEQFF
TRBJ1-1,many,TRBV7-2,-,TGTGCCAGCAGCCCGACCATGAACACTGAAGCTTTCTTT,CASSPTMNTEAFF
TRBJ2-2,few,TRBV7-3,TRBD1,TGTGCCAGCAGCGCGTGGACAGGGGGTAGCACCGGGGAGCTGTTTTTT,CASSAWTGGSTGELFF
TRBJ2-1,many,TRBV7-3,TRBD2,TGTGCCAGCAGCTCCGGACTAGCGGGATACGGTGAGCAGTTCTTC,CASSSGLAGYGEQFF
TRBJ2-2,many,TRBV7-2,-,TGTGCCAGCAGCTTACGGGGTACGAACACCGGGGAGCTGTTTTTT,CASSLRGTNTGELFF
TRBJ1-1,-,TRBV5-4,TRBD1,TGTGCCAGCAGCCTCCAACAGGGGGGAGGTACTGAAGCTTTCTTT,CASSLQQGGGTEAFF
TRBJ2-1,-,TRBV5-4,TRBD2,TGTGCCAGCAGCCCTAATAGCGGGAGTAGCTACAATGAGCAGTTCTTC,CASSPNSGSSYNEQFF
TRBJ2-6,-,TRBV29-1,TRBD1,TGCAGCGTCGCCGGGACAGGGGGCGGTGGGGCCAACGTCCTGACTTTC,CSVAGTGGGGANVLTF
TRBJ2-1,many,TRBV7-9,TRBD2,TGTGCCAGCAGCTTAGCCCAGCGGGGTGGCGATGAGCAGTTCTTC,CASSLAQRGGDEQFF
TRBJ2-1,few,TRBV29-1,TRBD2,TGCAGCGTTGAAGATGCGGGAGGGCTCTCCTACAATGAGCAGTTCTTC,CSVEDAGGLSYNEQFF
TRBJ2-5,few,TRBV20-1,TRBD2,TGCAGTGCTAAAAGCGGGGCCCTCCAAGAGACCCAGTACTTC,CSAKSGALQETQYF
TRBJ2-1,few,TRBV28,TRBD2,TGTGCCAGCAGTTCAGCGGGAGGATCCTACAATGAGCAGTTCTTC,CASSSAGGSYNEQFF
TRBJ2-1,many,TRBV7-2,TRBD2,TGTGCCAGCAGCTCAGGACTAGCAGATGAGCAGTTCTTC,CASSSGLADEQFF
TRBJ2-2,few,TRBV7-3,TRBD2,TGTGCCAGCAGCCCCGGGAGGGCGAACACCGGGGAGCTGTTTTTT,CASSPGRANTGELFF
TRBJ1-5,-,TRBV7-6,-,TGTGCCAGCAGCTTAGAAAGGGGGCAGCCCCAGCATTTT,CASSLERGQPQHF
TRBJ1-5,-,TRBV30,-,TGTGCCTGGAGTGAAGTTACAGGCAATCAGCCCCAGCATTTT,CAWSEVTGNQPQHF
TRBJ2-7,-,TRBV27,-,TGTGCCAGCAGCTTCGGGACCTCCCTTGAGGAGCAGTACTTC,CASSFGTSLEEQYF
TRBJ2-1,-,TRBV7-9,-,TGTGCCAGCAGTTATCCCCTGGGAGCGGTGAACTACAATGAGCAGTTCTTC,CASSYPLGAVNYNEQFF
TRBJ2-7,-,TRBV20-1,TRBD1,TGCAGTGCAAAGGGACAGGAGAGGGCCTACGAGCAGTACTTC,CSAKGQERAYEQYF
TRBJ2-5,few,TRBV29-1,-,TGCAGCATAGTGAGAGAGACCCAGTACTTC,CSIVRETQYF
TRBJ2-7,-,TRBV29-1,TRBD2,TGCAGCGTTCGGACTAGCGGGGGAACCTACGAGCAGTACTTC,CSVRTSGGTYEQYF
TRBJ1-4,-,TRBV20-1,TRBD1,TGCAGTGCATCCGGGACAGGGAATGAAAAACTGTTTTTT,CSASGTGNEKLFF
TRBJ2-1,many,TRBV24-1,-,TGTGCCACCAGTGTAGCGAGCGAATACAATGAGCAGTTCTTC,CATSVASEYNEQFF
TRBJ2-2,-,TRBV6-2/TRBV6-3,-,TGTGCCAGCAAGGGGGGGGGAGTCACCGGGGAGCTGTTTTTT,CASKGGGVTGELFF
TRBJ1-1,few,TRBV6-6,TRBD1,TGTGCCAGCAGTACGGGACAGGGCAACGCTGAAGCTTTCTTT,CASSTGQGNAEAFF
TRBJ1-5,many,TRBV6-2/TRBV6-3,-,TGTGCCTCTCAAAGAGGGAGCAATCAGCCCCAGCATTTT,CASQRGSNQPQHF
TRBJ1-5,many,TRBV28,-,TGTGCCAGCAGTTCCCAGGGGTCGAACAATCAGCCCCAGCATTTT,CASSSQGSNNQPQHF
TRBJ2-3,few,TRBV5-1,TRBD1,TGCGCCAGCAGCATGAACGGAATTCTGGACAGGGGCACAGATACGCAGTATTTT,CASSMNGILDRGTDTQYF
TRBJ1-1,many,TRBV7-2,-,TGTGCCAGCAGCTTAGGCGCAGGGCGTACTGAAGCTTTCTTT,CASSLGAGRTEAFF
TRBJ2-7,many,TRBV2,-,TGTGCCAGCAATCTAATTTGGCGGATTGATCGCGAGCAGTACTTC,CASNLIWRIDREQYF
TRBJ1-2,few,TRBV5-1,-,TGCGCCAGCAGCACGGAGGGGACCAACTATGGCTACACCTTC,CASSTEGTNYGYTF
TRBJ2-4,many,TRBV30,-,TGTGCCACCTCCCGTCCCTCACAGGGCTTAGCCAAAAACATTCAGTACTTC,CATSRPSQGLAKNIQYF
TRBJ2-2,-,TRBV2,TRBD1,TGTGCCAGCAGTACCCGGACAGGGGCGATCACCGGGGAGCTGTTTTTT,CASSTRTGAITGELFF
TRBJ1-5,-,TRBV20-1,-,TGCAGTGCTAGACGGGGGTCTCGGCCCCAGCATTTT,CSARRGSRPQHF
TRBJ2-1,few,TRBV20-1,-,TGCAGTGCTAGCGGGGAAAGATTTTACAATGAGCAGTTCTTC,CSASGERFYNEQFF
TRBJ2-3,many,TRBV7-9,TRBD2,TGTGCCAGCAGTAGCGGGGGAAGCACAGATACGCAGTATTTT,CASSSGGSTDTQYF
TRBJ2-3,many,TRBV7-9,-,TGTGCCAGCAGCTTTGGGGGGGCAACAGATACGCAGTATTTT,CASSFGGATDTQYF
TRBJ2-5,few,TRBV20-1,-,TGCAGTGCTCAGCCGGGCGGAGAGACCCAGTACTTC,CSAQPGGETQYF
TRBJ2-7,few,TRBV7-9,TRBD1,TGTGCCAGCAGCTTCGACAGGGGTGGGGGATCCTACGAGCAGTACTTC,CASSFDRGGGSYEQYF
TRBJ1-2,-,TRBV9,-,TGTGCCAGCAGCGTTAGTCTTGGGGTTAACTATGGCTACACCTTC,CASSVSLGVNYGYTF
TRBJ2-7,-,TRBV9,TRBD2,TGTGCCAGCAGCGAGGGAGCGGGAGACGTAGAGCAGTACTTC,CASSEGAGDVEQYF
TRBJ2-4,many,TRBV29-1,TRBD1,TGCAGCGCAGGACAGGGGCTAGGGAACATTCAGTACTTC,CSAGQGLGNIQYF
TRBJ2-7,few,TRBV20-1,-,TGCAGTGCTCGAATCCTCAGGGGCTACGAGCAGTACTTC,CSARILRGYEQYF
TRBJ2-7,-,TRBV11-2,-,TGTGCCAGCAGCCCCCTTTGGGGCAACTACGAGCAGTACTTC,CASSPLWGNYEQYF
TRBJ2-7,-,TRBV3-1,TRBD2,TGTGCCAGCAGCCGTAGCGGGGGAGTTCCAATCCACTCCTACGAGCAGTACTTC,CASSRSGGVPIHSYEQYF
TRBJ2-1,-,TRBV7-2,TRBD2,TGTGCCAGCAGCTGGTCTCTAGCGGGAGGAAGGGACAATGAGCAGTTCTTC,CASSWSLAGGRDNEQFF
TRBJ2-7,few,TRBV29-1,-,TGCAGCGTTGAAGATCCCGCGGGACACTCGGAGGGCGAGCAGTACTTC,CSVEDPAGHSEGEQYF
TRBJ2-5,once,TRBV5-6,-,TGTGGCAGCATTCCGACCAGGGGCCAGGGGGAGACCCAGTACTTC,CGSIPTRGQGETQYF
TRBJ2-7,-,TRBV5-1,-,TGCGCCAGCAGGGCAGGTAGTACCTACGAGCAGTACTTC,CASRAGSTYEQYF
TRBJ2-7,-,TRBV7-3,TRBD2,TGTACCAGCAGCTTAACGGGACTACAATCCTACGCGCAGTACTTC,CTSSLTGLQSYAQYF